These T cell receptor beta chains were read from a single sample in a study of T cells in Graves' hyperthyroidism and ophthalmopathy. A single record per CDR3 protein comes from TCRdb applying MiXCR to the multiplex PCR reads. Here the sample spans about 620,000 distinct CDR3 sequences, around 15% being singletons. The sample consisted of blood. These receptors all stem from a woman in her twenties or thirties with Graves' hyperthyroidism. The CDR3 runs from the conserved cysteine through the conserved F or W. Clone size is stated in some rows and not others, as once, few, many or a class when expanded.

>TRBJ2-1|TRBV14|NA
CASSPRRTSGYNEQFF
>TRBJ2-1|TRBV5-1|many
CASSYTGGLATEQFF
>TRBJ2-7|TRBV6-2/TRBV6-3|many
CASSYSVDEQYF
>TRBJ2-7|TRBV30|few
CAWKGASYLYEQYF
>TRBJ1-2|TRBV5-8|few
CASSLEEGHSGYTF
>TRBJ2-5|TRBV28|many
CASSGGRAETQYF
>TRBJ2-1|TRBV7-2|many
CASSFTSGGYNEQFF
>TRBJ1-2|TRBV19|few
CASSNFGREGYTF
>TRBJ1-2|TRBV10-3|few
CAISETGVDYGYTF
>TRBJ2-7|TRBV7-2|many
CASSLAANYEQYF
>TRBJ1-2|TRBV28|few
CASSSGTRALDTF
>TRBJ1-1|TRBV24-1|few
CATSDQFGQTNTEAFF
>TRBJ2-4|TRBV18|NA
CASSPREGARNIQYF
>TRBJ2-7|TRBV20-1|many
CSARESAPYEQYF
>TRBJ2-5|TRBV7-9|many
CATTSGGAPSETQYF
>TRBJ1-2|TRBV28|few
CASQRGPAGYTF
>TRBJ2-1|TRBV12-3/TRBV12-4|many
CASSSGTSGRHEQFF
>TRBJ2-3|TRBV20-1|many
CSASSQGSTDTQYF
>TRBJ2-7|TRBV4-1|NA
CASSLLGRSEQYF
>TRBJ2-5|TRBV20-1|many
CSAEGGGTQYF
>TRBJ2-1|TRBV29-1|many
CSVCTSEHEQFF
>TRBJ2-5|TRBV4-1|NA
CASSPQLDRGLETQYF
>TRBJ1-2|TRBV11-2|NA
CASSLLSRGYTF
>TRBJ2-7|TRBV30|many
CAWSAPGSSSYEQYF
>TRBJ1-1|TRBV7-2|NA
CASSPLISLGMNTEAFF
>TRBJ2-2|TRBV11-2|many
CASSFSGGQNTGELFF